The source of this TCR beta chain is a study of blood T cell repertoires in COVID-19. Study background: Sites in the United States, Italy and Spain provided acute and convalescent COVID-19 samples. The analysed material was cDNA or gDNA that came from T cells, B-cell-depleted T cells, or PBMCs.

The protocol was immunoSEQ multiplex PCR, while the TCRdb copy is restricted to in-frame clones and leaves out a portion. The sample lists fewer than 400,000 clones, 90% occurring once. V dropped 3 bases and J dropped 2; count of bases not matched to a gene: 5. Looked up from germline, CDR1 is SGDLS and CDR2 is YYNGEE. The CDR3 spans 15 residues. The cohort comprised adults aged about 18 to 89 years residing in about two dozen US areas. Shortly before study entry, within 2 weeks, exposed participants had met a COVID-19 case. This receptor was taken from a woman aged 25 to 45 who had been exposed to COVID-19. Material for sequencing was PBMCs or T cells enriched from blood (not recorded which). The chain uses TRBV9 and TRBJ2-7; TRBD2 aligns across 10 bases. CDR3 coding DNA: TGTGCCAGCAGCGCTGGGACTAGCGCTGCCTACGAGCAGTACTTC. It codes for CASSAGTSAAYEQYF.